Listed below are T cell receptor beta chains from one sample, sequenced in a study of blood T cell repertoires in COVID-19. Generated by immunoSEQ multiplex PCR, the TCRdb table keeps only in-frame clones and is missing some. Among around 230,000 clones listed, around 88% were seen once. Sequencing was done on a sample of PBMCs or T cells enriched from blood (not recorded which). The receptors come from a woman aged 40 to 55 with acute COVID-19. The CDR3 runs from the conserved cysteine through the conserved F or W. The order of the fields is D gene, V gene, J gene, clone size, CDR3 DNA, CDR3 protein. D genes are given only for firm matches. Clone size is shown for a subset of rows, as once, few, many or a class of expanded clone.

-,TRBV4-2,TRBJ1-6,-,TGTGCCAGCAGCCAAGTTCCCCCAGGGGTTATTCTTGATTCACCCCTCCACTTT,CASSQVPPGVILDSPLHF
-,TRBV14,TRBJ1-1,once,TGTGCCAGCAGCCAGGGGGGGACTATGAACACTGAAGCTTTCTTT,CASSQGGTMNTEAFF
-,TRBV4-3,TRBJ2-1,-,TGCGCCAGCAGCCAAGGGGGAGCGAGCAATGAGCAGTTCTTC,CASSQGGASNEQFF
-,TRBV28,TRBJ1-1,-,TGTGCCAGCGTGAGGGATTGGACTGAAGCTTTCTTT,CASVRDWTEAFF
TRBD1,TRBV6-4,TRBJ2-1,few,TGTGCCAGCAGTGAAACAGGGGGCGAATACAATGAGCAGTTCTTC,CASSETGGEYNEQFF
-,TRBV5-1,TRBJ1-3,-,TGCGCCAGCCAGGGAACGGTTAGTGGTTCTGGAAACACCATATATTTT,CASQGTVSGSGNTIYF
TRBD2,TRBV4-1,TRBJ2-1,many,TGCGCCAGCAGCCACGGACTAGCGGGAAACAATGAGCAGTTCTTC,CASSHGLAGNNEQFF
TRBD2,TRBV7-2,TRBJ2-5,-,TGTGCCAGCAGCCTTACCCGCTTAGCGGGGGGGCAAGAGACCCAGTACTTC,CASSLTRLAGGQETQYF
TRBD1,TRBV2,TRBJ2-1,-,TGTGCCAGCCGCTCGGGACAGGGAATCCCCAATGAGCAGTTCTTC,CASRSGQGIPNEQFF
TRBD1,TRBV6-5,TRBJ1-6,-,TGTGCCAGCAGCCTGGACAGGTCGTGGAGTTCACCCCTCCACTTT,CASSLDRSWSSPLHF
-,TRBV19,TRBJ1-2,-,TGTGCCAGTAGCGAACCGGGTCCTTCGTCGGGCTACACCTTC,CASSEPGPSSGYTF
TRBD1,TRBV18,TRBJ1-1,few,TGTGCCAGCTCTCATGCCGGTAAGGGGACAGGGAGATCCACTGAAGCTTTCTTT,CASSHAGKGTGRSTEAFF
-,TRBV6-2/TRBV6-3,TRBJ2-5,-,TGTGCCAGCAGCGCCCCGGGTCAAGAGACCCAGTACTTC,CASSAPGQETQYF
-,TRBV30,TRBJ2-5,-,TGTGCCTGGAGTGGCTTATCGTACAGGGACGCGTGGGAGACCCAGTACTTC,CAWSGLSYRDAWETQYF
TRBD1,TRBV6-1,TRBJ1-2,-,TGTGCCAGCAGTGAGGGACAGGGGGTATTGGGCTACACCTTC,CASSEGQGVLGYTF
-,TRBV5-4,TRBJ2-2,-,TGTGCCAGCAGCTTGGTGTCAGGTCTCGGCACCGGGGAGCTGTTTTTT,CASSLVSGLGTGELFF
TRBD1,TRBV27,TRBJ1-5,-,TGTGCCAGCAGTCCATCATACCCCGCCCCGACAGGGGATCAGCCCCAGCATTTT,CASSPSYPAPTGDQPQHF
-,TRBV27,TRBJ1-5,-,TGTGCCAGCAGTTTCGGCGGGGGGTTGAATCAGCCCCAGCATTTT,CASSFGGGLNQPQHF
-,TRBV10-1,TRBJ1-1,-,TGCGCCAGCAGTAAGGACAGGAACACTGAAGCTTTCTTT,CASSKDRNTEAFF
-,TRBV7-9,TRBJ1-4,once,TGTGCCAGCAGCCCGGGTAATGAAAAACTGTTTTTT,CASSPGNEKLFF
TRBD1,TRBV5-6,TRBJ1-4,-,TGTGCCAGCAGCTCCGGGACAGGGCGAGATGAAAAACTGTTTTTT,CASSSGTGRDEKLFF
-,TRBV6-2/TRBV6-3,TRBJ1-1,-,TGTGCCAGCAGTCCCATAAAGCCGGGCCCCATCCGCGGGGGCACTGAAGCTTTCTTT,CASSPIKPGPIRGGTEAFF
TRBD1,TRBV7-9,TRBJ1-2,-,TGTGCCAGCAGCCCGGGGGGACAGGAGGCTCGCGGCTACACCTTC,CASSPGGQEARGYTF
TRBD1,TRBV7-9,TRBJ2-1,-,TGTGCCAGCAGCTTAGGACAGGGCCTTTTGGAGGTGCAGTTCTTC,CASSLGQGLLEVQFF
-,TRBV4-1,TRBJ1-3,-,TGCGCCAGCAGCCAAGTAGGTCGAGGGCGGGGAAACACCATATATTTT,CASSQVGRGRGNTIYF
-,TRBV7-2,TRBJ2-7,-,TGTGCCAGCAGCTTAGACTCGGGCCGAGGGAACTCCTACGAGCAGTACTTC,CASSLDSGRGNSYEQYF
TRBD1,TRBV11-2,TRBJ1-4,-,TGTGCCAGCAGCTTAGGTTGGCAGGGGGGAGAAAAACTGTTTTTT,CASSLGWQGGEKLFF
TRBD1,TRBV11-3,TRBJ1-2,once,TGTGCCAGCAGCTTAGATCGAGGACAGGTGAATGGCTACACCTTC,CASSLDRGQVNGYTF
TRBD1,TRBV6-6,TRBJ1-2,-,TGTGCCAGCAGCTATCGGGGACAGCCCTATGGCTACACCTTC,CASSYRGQPYGYTF
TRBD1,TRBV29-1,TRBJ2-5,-,TGCAGCGCCGACAGGGGGGAAGAGACCCAGTACTTC,CSADRGEETQYF
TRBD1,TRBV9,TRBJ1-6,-,TGTGCCAGCAGCGCCCCGGGACAGGGTCATTCACCCCTCCACTTT,CASSAPGQGHSPLHF
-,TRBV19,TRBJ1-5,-,TGTGCCAGTAGTATTCTGAGGCAGGGGCAGGTCAGAAGCAATCAGCCCCAGCATTTT,CASSILRQGQVRSNQPQHF
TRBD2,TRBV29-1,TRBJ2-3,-,TGCAGCGTTGACACGGGGGGGTCTGATACGCAGTATTTT,CSVDTGGSDTQYF
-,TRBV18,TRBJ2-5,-,TGTGCCAGCTCACCATCCAGGCTTCCCCAAGAGACCCAGTACTTC,CASSPSRLPQETQYF
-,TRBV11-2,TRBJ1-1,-,TGTGCCAGCAGCTTAGGCACGCCGGGAGCTGAAGCTTTCTTT,CASSLGTPGAEAFF
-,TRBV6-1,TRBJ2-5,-,TGTGCCAGCAGTGAAATAGGAGGGTTCTTCGGGGAGACCCAGTACTTC,CASSEIGGFFGETQYF
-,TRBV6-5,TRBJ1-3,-,TGTGCCAGCAGTCCCTCCAGGGCAGGCGGAAACACCATATATTTT,CASSPSRAGGNTIYF
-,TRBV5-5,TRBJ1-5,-,TGTGCCAGCAGCTTGACAGGTAGCAATCAGCCCCAGCATTTT,CASSLTGSNQPQHF
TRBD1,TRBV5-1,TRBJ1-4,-,TGCGCCAGCAGCTTGTTCGGACAGGGGAGTGAAAAACTGTTTTTT,CASSLFGQGSEKLFF
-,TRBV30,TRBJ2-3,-,TGTGCCTGGAGGGGCCGGCGGGCAGATACGCAGTATTTT,CAWRGRRADTQYF
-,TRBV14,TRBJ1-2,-,TGTGCCAGCAGCCATCGAGTTGACAGGAACTATGGCTACACCTTC,CASSHRVDRNYGYTF
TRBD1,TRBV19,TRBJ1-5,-,TGTGCCAGTAGTATACGACAGGGGTTGGGGAATCAGCCCCAGCATTTT,CASSIRQGLGNQPQHF
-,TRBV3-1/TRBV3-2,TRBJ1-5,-,TGTGCCAGCAGCCATGGAGATAGCAATCAGCCCCAGCATTTT,CASSHGDSNQPQHF
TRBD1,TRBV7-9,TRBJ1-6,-,TGTGCCAGCAGCTCCACGACAGGGTATTCACCCCTCCACTTT,CASSSTTGYSPLHF
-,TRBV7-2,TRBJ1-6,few,TGTGCCAGCAGCGTGGGGAGGGTTGAACCCCTCCACTTT,CASSVGRVEPLHF
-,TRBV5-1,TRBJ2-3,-,TGCGCCAGCAGCTTGAACAGGGTCACAGATACGCAGTATTTT,CASSLNRVTDTQYF
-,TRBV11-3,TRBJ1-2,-,TGTGCCAGCAGCTACCGACCTGACAGGCCTAACTATGGCTACACCTTC,CASSYRPDRPNYGYTF
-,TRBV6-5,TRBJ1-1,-,TGTGCCAGCAGACACAGGAATGAAGCTTTCTTT,CASRHRNEAFF
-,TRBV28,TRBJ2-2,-,TGTGCCAGCAGTTTATTGTCGGGGGGCAGTCCCGGGGAGCTGTTTTTT,CASSLLSGGSPGELFF
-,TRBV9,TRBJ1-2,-,TGTGCCAGCAGCGTAGGATGGACAAGCTTCTATGGCTACACCTTC,CASSVGWTSFYGYTF
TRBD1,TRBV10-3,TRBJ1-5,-,TGTGCCATCAGCTATTCAGGGGGCGGACAGCCCCAGCATTTT,CAISYSGGGQPQHF
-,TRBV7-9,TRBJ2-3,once,TGTGCCAGCAGCTTAAGCGTCGGCACAGATACGCAGTATTTT,CASSLSVGTDTQYF
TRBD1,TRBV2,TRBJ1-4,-,TGTGCCAGCAGTGACAGGGGGCCGGGTGAAAAACTGTTTTTT,CASSDRGPGEKLFF